This T cell receptor beta chain was identified in a study of cytomegalovirus exposure and HLA in healthy donors (dated by TCRdb to about 2017). Study-level background: According to an earlier analysis of 587 of the donors, about 180 million T cells yielded some 120 million unique TCR beta sequences and 276 Gb of sequence data. The genetic ancestry cluster associated with self-reported Caucasian donors included 80% to 90% of the roughly 400 genotyped donors. The number of typed donors differed by locus: about 620-630 for A, B, C, DRB1 and DQB1; 522 for DQA1; over 600 for DPA1; and roughly 470 for DPB1. In a later analysis, previously published TCR beta repertoires from 666 donors were re-analyzed and high-resolution HLA genotyping was added so that TCR occurrence patterns could be studied. Roughly 300 gigabases of sequencing data and approximately 85 million unique TCR sequences were included in an early release covering around 600 HLA-typed donors. Donor age, sex, ethnicity and CMV serostatus were compiled alongside the repertoire data. Four or five DR-DQ haplotypes were handled as single units for association and clustering, since linkage in the cohort was strong. High-throughput TCR immunosequencing, statistical association of individual TCRs with disease status, and machine learning were combined to predict cytomegalovirus infection status. Class I and class II HLA loci were covered by the typing at four-digit resolution. The study aimed to test whether signatures of past pathogen exposure could be identified by cataloging public T cell receptors. Rather than drawing on any new phenotypic data, the later analysis identified candidate immune exposures from TCR beta sequences and the way those sequences occurred across donors. Every repertoire in the discovery cohort had been generated on one and the same sequencing platform. The study used immunosequencing to profile the T cell repertoires of about 670 subjects and linked those repertoires to cytomegalovirus serostatus. In an earlier analysis of about 590 of the donors, high-throughput TCR beta sequencing was used to judge whether each TCR beta V gene segment behaved as functional or pseudogenic. Among about 410 genotyped donors of the cohort, an average of about 220,000 unique TCR beta nucleotide sequences was sequenced per donor, of which 15% to 20% were non-productive. Along with the roughly 670-subject first cohort, a separate validation cohort of over a hundred different subjects was used. A later genetic analysis used genome-wide SNP genotypes for 398 of the 666 donors, treating that subset as a discovery cohort.

The cohort was made up of 650 to 700 healthy bone marrow donors. At the time of sampling, all cohort members were nominally healthy, though unrecorded immune exposures were likely present. The donor tested CMV seropositive and was one of the 289 seropositive cohort members. Every donor gave a peripheral blood sample, and the peripheral blood mononuclear cells from that sample were used for TCR beta sequencing. The Qiagen DNeasy Blood Extraction Kit was used to extract genomic DNA from the blood cell samples. Receptor amplification or capture employed the immunoSEQ multiplex PCR assay. For the multiplex PCR, a mixture combining 60 forward primers for TCR Vbeta segments and 13 reverse primers for TCR Jbeta segments was used. The CDR3 region of rearranged TCR beta genes was amplified from genomic DNA by a multiplex PCR assay. On the Illumina HiSeq System, the amplified TCR beta libraries were sequenced as 87-base-pair reads. On the authors' methods: In a later analysis, tens of millions of unique TCR beta chains were counted across the 666 repertoires, and roughly 11 million of these chains were shared by at least two donors. A nearest-neighbor algorithm error-corrected the raw reads and collapsed the reads into unique sequences, merging closely related sequences to remove PCR and sequencing errors. V, D and J gene segments were assigned by aligning CDR3 sequences to IMGT reference sequences. For a sequence to be retained, a match of at least six nucleotides was required to both a V gene segment and a J gene segment. Rearrangements were classified as productive when the CDR3 lacked stop codons and remained in frame with V and J, and all other rearrangements were classified as non-productive. Following IMGT convention, CDR3 was defined as the stretch from the second conserved V-encoded cysteine up to the conserved J-encoded phenylalanine. The earlier analysis of 587 of the donors excluded sequences that lacked an unambiguous match to a single V gene segment. In an earlier analysis of approximately 560 of the donors, a V segment was called functional when productive rearrangements were above 56.7%, and segregating when the standard deviation between donors exceeded 5%. A statistical classification framework was built for diagnosing cytomegalovirus status from the catalog of TCR beta chain sequences. In a later analysis, V and J genes were assigned by comparing TCR nucleotide sequences against IMGT/GENE-DB human TR gene sequences. In a later analysis, CDR3 sequences and most-parsimonious VDJ recombination scenarios were assigned using the TCRdist pipeline. In a later analysis, each TCR beta chain was defined by its CDR3 amino acid sequence together with its V-gene family, and reads without a unique V-gene family were excluded. A later analysis removed roughly 590 highly shared, low-generation-probability nucleotide sequences to deal with suspected cross-contamination and a sequencing artifact. In a later analysis, a clonal expansion index was calculated for each public chain from normalized within-repertoire ranks of inferred template counts. In a later analysis, generation probabilities were computed using a VDJ recombination model fitted to out-of-frame rearrangements, and the results were checked against IGoR. In a later analysis, hypergeometric tests were used to score TCR-TCR, TCR-HLA and TCR-CMV co-occurrence, with a repertoire-size bias correction applied to TCR pairs. To estimate false discovery rates, a later analysis permuted the HLA or CMV assignments 20 times. In a later analysis, co-occurring TCRs were grouped using DBSCAN, with TCRdist sequence similarity added in when clustering inside HLA-allele-positive subsets. For co-occurrence clustering, repertoires with fewer than 30,000 or more than 120,000 public chains were excluded, along with roughly 5 repertoires with anomalous nucleotide sharing. Held by TCRdb, this immuneACCESS table contains in-frame sequences only and omits some clones. Under half of the omission traces to an unresolved V gene where checked; the cause of the rest is unknown. The DNA gave D and trimming, while V, J and clone size come from that table. This sample lists about 69,000 clones; roughly 74% were detected once. The top ten hold approximately 12% of the sample.

The CDR3, cysteine through phenylalanine, is 15 amino acids long. Kept here is only the CDR3 DNA, which spans 45 bases and is read in frame from base 1. The germline V gene yields MNHNS for CDR1 and SASEGT for CDR2. Germline trimming: 6 bases from V, 4 bases from J; junction bases outside gene matches: 11. The paper as a whole reports these results and caveats: In an earlier analysis of 587 of the donors, most TCR beta V segments appeared in productive rearrangements about 87% or about 30% of the time, broadly matching IMGT annotations. While some public TCRs were present in many individuals, most TCR sequences turned up only very rarely across donors. Roughly uniform sequencing depth across donors was assumed in presence/absence analyses, although this assumption may not hold. A further reported finding was that TCR beta sequences accurately predicted the HLA-A and HLA-B alleles for most subjects in the first cohort. In a later analysis, several top co-occurrence clusters were reported to appear linked to parvovirus B19, influenza, CMV and Epstein-Barr virus. Because counts were too low, 15 to 20 rarely observed V segments, including chromosome 9 orphons, were left out of the earlier analysis of 587 of the donors. In both the original and validation cohorts, the classifier was reported to diagnose cytomegalovirus status with high specificity and sensitivity. The only immune exposure information available for the cohort was CMV serostatus. Because HLA typing was unavailable for some donors at each locus, only the typed subset was used in association tests. When HLA alleles, especially DR and DQ, strongly co-occurred, attributing TCR associations to individual alleles was difficult. In a later genetic analysis, fewer N-insertions in productive TCRs were reported among donors in an Asian-associated ancestry cluster than the roughly 670-donor mean. Because the 87-base-pair reads could not distinguish some IMGT-functional V segments, including TRBV6-2 and TRBV6-3, those segments were excluded. In a later genetic analysis, a missense DCLRE1C variant was associated with V-gene and J-gene trimming of TCR beta chains, and the association was replicated in an independent cohort. The study gave a list of more than 150 TCR beta chains associated with cytomegalovirus. Most CMV-associated TCR beta chains appeared to be HLA-restricted in a later analysis, and the HLA associations seemed to be driven largely by CMV exposure. A group of highly shared sequence variants was considered likely to be a technical artifact of the sequencing pipeline. In this cohort, only TCR beta chains were sequenced, and detectable features were limited by the absence of alpha or paired-chain data. At a false discovery rate of 0.05, a later analysis linked 16,951 TCR beta sequences to specific HLA alleles. It was suggested by the authors that the approach could potentially be generalized to other disease states and immunological phenotypes. Correlated functional status among segregating V segments might reflect linkage disequilibrium, but an unknown experimental factor could not be ruled out. In vitro tests confirmed that a few of the cytomegalovirus-associated TCR beta chains recognize cytomegalovirus antigens. Compared with equally common non-associated chains, HLA-associated TCR beta chains in a later analysis were more clonally expanded and had lower generation probabilities. In a later analysis, TCR association rates were found to vary across HLA loci, with the most associated TCRs seen for DRB1 alleles and the fewest for HLA-C alleles.

This clone occurred a few times. The antigen this receptor binds is unknown. Base qualities were left out, and no much larger clone turns up one base away. The sequenced sample consisted of PBMCs. This TCR came from a woman aged 60-75 years in good health and CMV-seropositive. The V and J segments used are TRBV6-1 and TRBJ1-1, and TRBD1 aligns with 7 junction nucleotides. This receptor has the CDR3 CASRDKTGVGTEAFF. The bases are TGTGCCAGCAGGGACAAAACAGGGGTGGGCACTGAAGCTTTCTTT.